This note documents a single T cell receptor beta chain sequence. Its antigen remains unknown. Trimming shortened V by 1 base and J by 11 bases, and 11 bases separated the two germline ends. Germline CDR1 reads MGHRA; CDR2 reads YSYEKL. The CDR3 runs to 12 residues. The authors extracted RNA and reverse transcribed it into cDNA as the sequencing template. Assay: immunoSEQ multiplex PCR; the TCRdb copy retains only in-frame clones and omits some. The data contain about 100,000 clones, 84% of them singletons. Regarding treatment: oral pan-JAK inhibitor, 5-10 mg twice daily. The data were obtained in a study of CD8+ T cells in alopecia areata. Looking at the study overall: Twice a day, 5 to 10 mg of oral tofacitinib was administered to treated patients. Overall study results and limits: Patients displayed less clarity in TCR sharing than mice, a finding possibly related to HLA.

This clonotype was obtained from a human donor with alopecia areata. Sequencing was performed on CD8+ T cells sorted from blood, taken at week 24, from a patient treated with tofacitinib. The genes are TRBV4-1 and TRBJ1-1; perhaps TRBD1 as D (6 bases). This chain's CDR3 is CASSQVGAPAFF. CDR3 sequence (DNA): TGCGCCAGCAGCCAAGTGGGGGCACCCGCTTTCTTT.